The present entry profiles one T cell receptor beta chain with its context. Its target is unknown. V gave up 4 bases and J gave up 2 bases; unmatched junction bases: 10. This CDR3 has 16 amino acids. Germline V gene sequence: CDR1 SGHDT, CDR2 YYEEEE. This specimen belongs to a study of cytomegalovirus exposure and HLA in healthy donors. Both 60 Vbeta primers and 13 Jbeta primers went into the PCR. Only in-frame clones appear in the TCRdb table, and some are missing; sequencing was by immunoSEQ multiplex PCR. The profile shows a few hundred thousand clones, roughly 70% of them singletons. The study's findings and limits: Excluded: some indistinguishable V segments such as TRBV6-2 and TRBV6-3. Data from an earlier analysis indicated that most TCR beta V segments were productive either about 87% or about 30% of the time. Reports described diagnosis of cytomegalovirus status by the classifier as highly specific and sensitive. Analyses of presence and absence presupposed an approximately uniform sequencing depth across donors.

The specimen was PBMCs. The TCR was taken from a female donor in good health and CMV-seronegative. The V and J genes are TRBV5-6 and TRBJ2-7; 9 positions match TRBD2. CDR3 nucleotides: TGTGCCAGCAGCCCTCGCGGACTAGCGTCCCCCTACGAGCAGTACTTC. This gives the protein CASSPRGLASPYEQYF.